This T cell receptor beta chain derives from a study of cytomegalovirus exposure and HLA in healthy donors. As to this clone: The antigen is not known.

There are 13 residues in the CDR3. V lost 4 bases and J lost 9, with 14 bases in between. Per germline, CDR1 SGDLS and CDR2 YYNGEE. It was with 60 Vbeta and 13 Jbeta primers that the PCR ran. The table came from immunoSEQ multiplex PCR; TCRdb's copy has only in-frame clones and leaves some out. The sample has around 120,000 clones, 70% to 80% seen once. Study conclusions and caveats: For TCR beta chains, V- and J-gene trimming was later linked to a missense DCLRE1C variant.

This clonotype was obtained from a woman aged 50 to 60 in good health and CMV-seropositive. The specimen sequenced was PBMCs. This chain uses TRBV9 with TRBJ2-1, with D uncertain. CDR3 sequence reads: CASSPPRDGEQFF. The CDR3 DNA reads as TGTGCCAGCAGCCCCCCACGAGATGGTGAGCAGTTCTTC.